This T cell receptor beta chain was profiled in a study of blood T cell repertoires in COVID-19 (dated by TCRdb to 2020 to 2022). Regarding the research as a whole: Samples from collaborators originated in the United States, Italy and Spain and spanned both the acute and convalescent phases of COVID-19. Sample metadata almost always included a de-identified subject ID, COVID-19 status, age in years and sex. HLA class I and class II types, where available, came from metadata supplied by the sample provider rather than from assay-based typing. A freely available public database, intended as a resource for researchers studying the immune response to SARS-CoV-2, is where the repertoires were released. Samples came from the ongoing ImmuneRACE study (first 160 participants) plus 1,254 subjects from 6 global collaborators. The prospective study material was composed of cDNA or gDNA derived from T cells, B-cell-depleted T cells, or PBMCs. The dataset comprised deeply sampled blood TCRbeta repertoires from subjects exposed to, actively infected with, or recovered from COVID-19.

The CDR3, cysteine through phenylalanine, is 16 amino acids long. Solely the CDR3 DNA is kept, with 48 bases framed from the first base. V lost 5 bases and J lost 6 bases, and the count of bases not matched to a germline gene is 5. CDR1 is given as SEHNR and CDR2 as FQNEAQ, both from the germline V gene (reference sequence). On this clone itself: Its antigen is unknown. The sample holds no much larger clone one base away, and base qualities are not on file.

Whole blood was collected in K2EDTA tubes by collaborating institutions according to the institutions' own protocols. For TCRbeta analysis, collaborators shipped samples as frozen whole blood, isolated PBMCs, or DNA extracted from either of those sample types. The immunoSEQ Assay, a bias-controlled multiplex PCR, was used to amplify TCRbeta CDR3 regions from genomic DNA. From the authors' description of their analysis: The number of nucleated cells in each sample was estimated by amplification of reference gene primers within the assay. To quantify the absolute abundance of each unique TCRbeta CDR3 rearrangement, sequence reads were collapsed and filtered. Productive Simpson clonality was computed per sample as the square root of Simpson's diversity index over productive rearrangements. Sourced from immuneACCESS, this table was stored by TCRdb with only in-frame sequences that have V and J called. A share of the clones is absent; for the studies checked, an unresolved V gene accounts for under half, and the remainder has no known explanation. V, J and clone size were drawn from that table, and D and trimming were deduced from the DNA. The sample yields about 100,000 clones; approximately 90% were counted once. Together, the top ten hold 0.97% of the sample.

Summary of the overall study and its limitations: Clinical and demographic metadata were provided uncurated, with the amount varying by source and participant.

Sequenced: peripheral blood. The receptor comes from a man in his 60s with acute or convalescent COVID-19. The V gene is TRBV7-9 and the J gene is TRBJ2-1, and 15 bases in between align with TRBD2. CDR3 region: CASSQTGLAGGNEQFF. The nucleotide sequence reads TGTGCCAGCAGCCAAACGGGACTAGCGGGAGGCAATGAGCAGTTCTTC.